This T cell receptor beta chain was identified during a study of tumour-infiltrating T cells in Burkitt lymphoma. Study overall: Overall and progression-free survival were predicted by productive clonality.

The repertoire was sequenced with immunoSEQ multiplex PCR; TCRdb's copy has only in-frame clones and lacks some. The table shows a few thousand clones, with more than 15% occurring only once. The CDR3 is made up of 12 amino acids. With 5 bases removed from V and 0 bases from J, the gap between germline ends came to 5 bases. CDR1 MDHEN and CDR2 SYDVKM come from the germline V gene. This clone has more than one count but fewer than ten. The receptor comes from a human donor with diffuse large B-cell lymphoma. Some clones in this sample may be carry-over from other donors' samples. The V gene is TRBV28, the J gene TRBJ2-7, with no clear D. Sample: tumor tissue. The CDR3, as DNA: TGTGCCAGCAGTCCCTCCTCCTACGAGCAGTACTTC. Translation: CASSPSSYEQYF.